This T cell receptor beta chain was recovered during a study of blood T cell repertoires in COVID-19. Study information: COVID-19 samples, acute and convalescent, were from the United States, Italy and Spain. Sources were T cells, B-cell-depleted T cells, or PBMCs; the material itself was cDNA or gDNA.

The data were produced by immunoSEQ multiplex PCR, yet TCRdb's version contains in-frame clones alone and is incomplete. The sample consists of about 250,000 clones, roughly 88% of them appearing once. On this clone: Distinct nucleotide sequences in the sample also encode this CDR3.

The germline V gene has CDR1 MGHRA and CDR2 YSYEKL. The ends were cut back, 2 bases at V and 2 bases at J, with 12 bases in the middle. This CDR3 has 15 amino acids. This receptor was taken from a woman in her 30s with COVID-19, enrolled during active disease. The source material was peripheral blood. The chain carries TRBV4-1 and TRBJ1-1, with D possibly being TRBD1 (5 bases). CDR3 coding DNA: TGCGCCAGCAGCCAACCGCTTAGGGGAAACACTGAAGCTTTCTTT. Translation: CASSQPLRGNTEAFF.